Sequencing of this T cell receptor (beta chain) was carried out in a study of blood T cell repertoires in COVID-19. The protocol was immunoSEQ multiplex PCR, while the TCRdb copy is restricted to in-frame clones and leaves out a portion. The sample has approximately 300,000 clones; 90% are singletons. From germline, CDR1 is MDHEN and CDR2 SYDVKM. This CDR3 has 12 amino acids. V was pared by 4 bases and J by 1 base, with 4 bases between. The chain carries TRBV28 and TRBJ1-1, with no clear D. This TCR was recovered from a woman aged 25 to 45 with COVID-19, enrolled during active disease. The sequenced sample was peripheral blood. CDR3 DNA: TGTGCCAGCAGTTGGGCGAACACTGAAGCTTTCTTT. This translates into CASSWANTEAFF. The entire variable domain, with the rest obtained from reference TRBV28 and TRBJ1-1, is as follows: DVKVTQSSRYLVKRTGEKVFLECVQDMDHENMFWYRQDPGLGLRLIYFSYDVKMKEKGDIPEGYSVSREKKERFSLILESASTNQTSMYLCASSWANTEAFFGQGTRLTVV.